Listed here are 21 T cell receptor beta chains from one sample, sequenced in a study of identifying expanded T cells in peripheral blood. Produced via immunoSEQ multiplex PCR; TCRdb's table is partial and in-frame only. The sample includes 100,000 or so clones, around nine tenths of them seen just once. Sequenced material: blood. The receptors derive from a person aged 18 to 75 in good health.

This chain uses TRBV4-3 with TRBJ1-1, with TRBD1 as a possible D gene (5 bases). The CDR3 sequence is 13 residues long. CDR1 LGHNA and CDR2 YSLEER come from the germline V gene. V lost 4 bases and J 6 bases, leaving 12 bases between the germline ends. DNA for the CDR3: TGCGCCAGCAGCCGAGACTCAGGGTCTGAAGCTTTCTTT. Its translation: CASSRDSGSEAFF.

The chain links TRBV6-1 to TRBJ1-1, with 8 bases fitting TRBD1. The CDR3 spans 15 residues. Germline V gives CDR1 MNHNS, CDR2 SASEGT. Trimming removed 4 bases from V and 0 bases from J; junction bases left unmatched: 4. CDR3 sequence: CASSGQGSMNTEAFF. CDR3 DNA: TGTGCCAGCAGTGGACAGGGGTCGATGAACACTGAAGCTTTCTTT.

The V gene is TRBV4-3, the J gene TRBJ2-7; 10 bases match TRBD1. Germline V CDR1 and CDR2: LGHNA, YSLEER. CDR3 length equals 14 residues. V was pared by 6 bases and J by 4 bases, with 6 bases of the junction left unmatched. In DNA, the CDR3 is TGCGCCAGCAGTGCGGGGACAGGGGAGTACGAGCAGTACTTC. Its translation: CASSAGTGEYEQYF.

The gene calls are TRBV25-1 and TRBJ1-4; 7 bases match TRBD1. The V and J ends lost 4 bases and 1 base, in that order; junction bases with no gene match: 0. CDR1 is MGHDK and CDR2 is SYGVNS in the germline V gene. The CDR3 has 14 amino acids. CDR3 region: CASSGTGTNEKLFF. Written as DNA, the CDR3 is TGTGCCAGCAGTGGGACAGGAACTAATGAAAAACTGTTTTTT. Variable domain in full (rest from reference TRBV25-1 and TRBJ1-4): EADIYQTPRYLVIGTGKKITLECSQTMGHDKMYWYQQDPGMELHLIHYSYGVNSTEKGDLSSESTVSRIRTEHFPLTLESARPSHTSQYLCASSGTGTNEKLFFGSGTQLSVL.

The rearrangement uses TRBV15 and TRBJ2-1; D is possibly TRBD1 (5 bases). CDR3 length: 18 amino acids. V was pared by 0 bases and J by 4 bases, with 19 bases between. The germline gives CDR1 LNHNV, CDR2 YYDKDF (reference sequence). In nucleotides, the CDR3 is TGTGCCACCAGCAGAGATCGGTGGGGCCGCGATTCGTACAATGAGCAGTTCTTC. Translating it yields CATSRDRWGRDSYNEQFF.

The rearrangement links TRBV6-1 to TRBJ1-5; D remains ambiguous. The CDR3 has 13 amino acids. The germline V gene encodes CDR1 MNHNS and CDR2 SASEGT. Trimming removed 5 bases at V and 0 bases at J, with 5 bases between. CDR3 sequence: CASSYLSNQPQHF. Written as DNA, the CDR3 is TGTGCCAGCAGTTATCTTAGCAATCAGCCCCAGCATTTT.

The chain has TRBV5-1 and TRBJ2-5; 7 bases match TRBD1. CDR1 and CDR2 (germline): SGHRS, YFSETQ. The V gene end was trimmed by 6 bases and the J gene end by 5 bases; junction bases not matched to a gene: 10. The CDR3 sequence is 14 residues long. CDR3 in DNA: TGCGCCAGCATGGGGACAGTCCCGGGGGAGACCCAGTACTTC. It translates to CASMGTVPGETQYF.

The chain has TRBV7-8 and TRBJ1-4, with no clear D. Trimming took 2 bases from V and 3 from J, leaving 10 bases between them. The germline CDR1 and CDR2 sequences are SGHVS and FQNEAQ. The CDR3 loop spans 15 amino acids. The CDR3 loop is CASSLSRQANEKLFF. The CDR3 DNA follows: TGTGCCAGCAGCTTATCGAGGCAGGCTAATGAAAAACTGTTTTTT.

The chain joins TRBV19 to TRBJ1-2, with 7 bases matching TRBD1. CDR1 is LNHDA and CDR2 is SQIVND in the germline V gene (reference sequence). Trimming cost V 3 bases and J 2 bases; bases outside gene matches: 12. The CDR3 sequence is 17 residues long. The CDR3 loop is CASSIGTAPYLNYGYTF. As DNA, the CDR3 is TGTGCCAGTAGTATCGGGACAGCACCCTACCTAAACTATGGCTACACCTTC.

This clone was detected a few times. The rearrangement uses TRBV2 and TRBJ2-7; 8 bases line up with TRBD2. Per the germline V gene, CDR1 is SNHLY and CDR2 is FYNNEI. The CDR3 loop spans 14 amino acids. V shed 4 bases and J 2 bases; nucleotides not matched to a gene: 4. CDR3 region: CASSAHGGAYEQYF. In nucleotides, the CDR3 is TGTGCCAGCAGTGCCCACGGGGGGGCCTACGAGCAGTACTTC. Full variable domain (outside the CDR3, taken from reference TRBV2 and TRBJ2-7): EPEVTQTPSHQVTQMGQEVILRCVPISNHLYFYWYRQILGQKVEFLVSFYNNEISEKSEIFDDQFSVERPDGSNFTLKIRSTKLEDSAMYFCASSAHGGAYEQYFGPGTRLTVT.

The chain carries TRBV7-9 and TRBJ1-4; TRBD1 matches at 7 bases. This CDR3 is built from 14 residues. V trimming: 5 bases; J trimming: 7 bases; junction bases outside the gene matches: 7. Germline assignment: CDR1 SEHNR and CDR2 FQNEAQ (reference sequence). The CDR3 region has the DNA TGTGCCAGCAGCCGTCAGGGGGGATCTGAAAAACTGTTTTTT. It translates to CASSRQGGSEKLFF.

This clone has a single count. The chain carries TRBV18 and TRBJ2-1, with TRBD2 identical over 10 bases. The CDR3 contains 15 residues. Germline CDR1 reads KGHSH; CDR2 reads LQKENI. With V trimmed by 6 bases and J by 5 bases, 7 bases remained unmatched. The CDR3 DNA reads TGTGCCAGCTCGCCCCTAGCGGGGGCGGACAATGAGCAGTTCTTC. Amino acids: CASSPLAGADNEQFF. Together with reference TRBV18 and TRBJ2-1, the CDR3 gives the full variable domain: NAGVMQNPRHLVRRRGQEARLRCSPMKGHSHVYWYRQLPEEGLKFMVYLQKENIIDESGMPKERFSAEFPKEGPSILRIQQVVRGDSAAYFCASSPLAGADNEQFFGPGTRLTVL.

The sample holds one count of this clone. CDR3 DNA: TGTGCCAGCAGCTTACAACTCCAAGAGACCCAGTACTTC. Residues: CASSLQLQETQYF. The chain has TRBV11-2 and TRBJ2-5; D is undetermined. Germline-derived CDR1 and CDR2 are SGHAT and FQNNGV. The CDR3 runs 13 residues. V was shortened by 2 bases and J by 1 base, with 5 bases between the two germline ends.

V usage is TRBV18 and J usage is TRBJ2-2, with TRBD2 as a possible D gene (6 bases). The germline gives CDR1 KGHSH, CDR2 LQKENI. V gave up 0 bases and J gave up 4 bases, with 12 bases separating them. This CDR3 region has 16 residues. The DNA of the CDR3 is TGTGCCAGCTCACCACCGCGGGTCGGGGGCACCGGGGAGCTGTTTTTT. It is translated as CASSPPRVGGTGELFF. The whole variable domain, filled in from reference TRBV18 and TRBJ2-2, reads NAGVMQNPRHLVRRRGQEARLRCSPMKGHSHVYWYRQLPEEGLKFMVYLQKENIIDESGMPKERFSAEFPKEGPSILRIQQVVRGDSAAYFCASSPPRVGGTGELFFGEGSRLTVL.

CDR3 sequence reads: CASSSRLFRDEQFF. Written as DNA, the CDR3 is TGCGCCAGCAGCTCCCGACTCTTTAGGGATGAGCAGTTCTTC. The chain couples TRBV5-1 to TRBJ2-1; D remains unclear. V was cut by 3 bases and J by 8 bases, with 15 bases left in between. The CDR3 has 14 amino acids. Per the germline V gene, CDR1 is SGHRS and CDR2 is YFSETQ.

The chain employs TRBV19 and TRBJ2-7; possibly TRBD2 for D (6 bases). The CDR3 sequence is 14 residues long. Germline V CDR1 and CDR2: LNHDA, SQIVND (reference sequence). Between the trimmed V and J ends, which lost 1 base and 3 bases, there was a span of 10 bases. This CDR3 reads CASSIGRLGYEQYF. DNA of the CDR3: TGTGCCAGTAGTATAGGAAGACTAGGCTACGAGCAGTACTTC.

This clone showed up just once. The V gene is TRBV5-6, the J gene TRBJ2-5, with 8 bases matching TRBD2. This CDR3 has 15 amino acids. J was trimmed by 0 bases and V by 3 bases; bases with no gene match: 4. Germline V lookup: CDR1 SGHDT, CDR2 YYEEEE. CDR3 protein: CASSSLRGDQETQYF. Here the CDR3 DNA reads TGTGCCAGCAGCTCTTTGCGGGGGGACCAAGAGACCCAGTACTTC.

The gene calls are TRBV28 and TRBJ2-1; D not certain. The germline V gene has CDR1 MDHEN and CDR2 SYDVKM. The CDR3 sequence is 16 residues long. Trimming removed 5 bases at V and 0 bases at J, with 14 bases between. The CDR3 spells CASSQIGTASYNEQFF. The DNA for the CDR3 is TGTGCCAGCAGTCAGATCGGAACCGCCTCCTACAATGAGCAGTTCTTC. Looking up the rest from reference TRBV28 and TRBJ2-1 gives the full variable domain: DVKVTQSSRYLVKRTGEKVFLECVQDMDHENMFWYRQDPGLGLRLIYFSYDVKMKEKGDIPEGYSVSREKKERFSLILESASTNQTSMYLCASSQIGTASYNEQFFGPGTRLTVL.

The chain's CDR3 is CASSLGGDSPGQYF. CDR3 nucleotide sequence: TGTGCCAGCAGCTTAGGCGGGGACAGCCCGGGGCAGTACTTC. The V gene is TRBV7-2, the J gene TRBJ2-7, with D possibly matching TRBD1 (7 bases). Trimming pared 1 base from V and 9 bases from J, leaving 16 bases between. From germline, CDR1 is SGHTA and CDR2 FQGNSA. There are 14 residues in the CDR3.

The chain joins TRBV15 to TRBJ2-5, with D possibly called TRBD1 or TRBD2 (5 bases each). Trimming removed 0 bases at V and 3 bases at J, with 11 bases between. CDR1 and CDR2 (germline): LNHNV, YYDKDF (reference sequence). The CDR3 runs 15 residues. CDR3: CATSRDRERKETQYF. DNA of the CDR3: TGTGCCACCAGCAGAGACAGGGAGAGGAAAGAGACCCAGTACTTC.

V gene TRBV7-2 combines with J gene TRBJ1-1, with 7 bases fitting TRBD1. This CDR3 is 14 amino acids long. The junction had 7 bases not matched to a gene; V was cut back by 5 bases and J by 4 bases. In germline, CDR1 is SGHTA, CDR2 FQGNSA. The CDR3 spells CASSLRGAGTEAFF. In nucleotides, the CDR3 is TGTGCCAGCAGCCTCAGGGGGGCAGGCACTGAAGCTTTCTTT.